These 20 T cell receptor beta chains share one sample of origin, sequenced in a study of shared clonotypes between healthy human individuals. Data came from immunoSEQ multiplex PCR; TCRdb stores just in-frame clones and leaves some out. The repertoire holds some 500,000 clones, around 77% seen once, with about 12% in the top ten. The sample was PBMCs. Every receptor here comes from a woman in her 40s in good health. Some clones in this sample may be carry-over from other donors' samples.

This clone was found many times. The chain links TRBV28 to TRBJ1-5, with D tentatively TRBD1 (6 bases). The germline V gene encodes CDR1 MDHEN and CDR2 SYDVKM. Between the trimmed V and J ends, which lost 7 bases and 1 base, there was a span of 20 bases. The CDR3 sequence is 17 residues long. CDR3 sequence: CASTSRDILRSNQPQHF. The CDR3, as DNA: TGTGCCAGCACCTCCCGGGACATCCTCAGGAGCAATCAGCCCCAGCATTTT.

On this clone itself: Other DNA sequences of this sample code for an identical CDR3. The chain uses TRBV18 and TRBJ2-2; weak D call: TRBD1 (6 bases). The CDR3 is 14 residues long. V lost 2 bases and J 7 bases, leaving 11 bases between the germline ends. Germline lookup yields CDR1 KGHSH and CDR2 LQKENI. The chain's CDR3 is CASSPFAGDGELFF. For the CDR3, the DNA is TGTGCCAGCTCACCATTTGCAGGGGACGGGGAGCTGTTTTTT.

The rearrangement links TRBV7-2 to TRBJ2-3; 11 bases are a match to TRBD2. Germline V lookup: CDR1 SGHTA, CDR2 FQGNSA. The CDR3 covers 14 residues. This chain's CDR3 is CASGRGGSTDTQYF. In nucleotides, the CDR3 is TGTGCTAGCGGGAGGGGGGGTAGCACAGATACGCAGTATTTT.

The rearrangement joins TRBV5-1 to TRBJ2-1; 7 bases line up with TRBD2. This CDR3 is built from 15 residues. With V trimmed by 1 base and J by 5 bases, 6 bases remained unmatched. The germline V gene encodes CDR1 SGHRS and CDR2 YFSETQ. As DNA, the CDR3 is TGCGCCAGCAGCTTGAGACGCGGGAGTGACAATGAGCAGTTCTTC. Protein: CASSLRRGSDNEQFF.

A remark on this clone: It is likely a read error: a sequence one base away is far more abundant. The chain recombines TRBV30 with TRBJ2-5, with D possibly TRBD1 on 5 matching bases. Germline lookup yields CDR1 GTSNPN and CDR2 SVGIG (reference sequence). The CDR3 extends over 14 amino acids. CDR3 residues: CAWSSLGQVEAQYF. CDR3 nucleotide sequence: TGTGCCTGGAGTTCCCTGGGGCAGGTAGAGGCCCAGTACTTC.

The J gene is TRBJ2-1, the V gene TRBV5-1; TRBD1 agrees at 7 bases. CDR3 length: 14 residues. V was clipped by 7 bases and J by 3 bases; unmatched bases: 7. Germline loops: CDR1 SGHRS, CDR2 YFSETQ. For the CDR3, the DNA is TGCGCCAGCGGACCGGGACAGCTCTACAATGAGCAGTTCTTC. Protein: CASGPGQLYNEQFF.

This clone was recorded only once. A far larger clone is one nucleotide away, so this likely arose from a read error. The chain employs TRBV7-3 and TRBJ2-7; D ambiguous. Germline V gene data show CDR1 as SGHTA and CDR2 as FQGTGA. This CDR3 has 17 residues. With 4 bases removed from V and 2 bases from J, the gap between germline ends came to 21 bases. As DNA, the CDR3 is TGTGCCAGCAGCTCAGAGGTCGGTCTTCATGTCCCCTACGAGCAGTACTTC. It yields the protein CASSSEVGLHVPYEQYF.

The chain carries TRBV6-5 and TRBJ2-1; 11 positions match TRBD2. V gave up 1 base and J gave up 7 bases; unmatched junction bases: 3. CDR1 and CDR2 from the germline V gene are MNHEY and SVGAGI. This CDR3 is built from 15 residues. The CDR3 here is CASSYFGTSGNEQFF. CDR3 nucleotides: TGTGCCAGCAGTTACTTCGGGACTAGCGGTAATGAGCAGTTCTTC.

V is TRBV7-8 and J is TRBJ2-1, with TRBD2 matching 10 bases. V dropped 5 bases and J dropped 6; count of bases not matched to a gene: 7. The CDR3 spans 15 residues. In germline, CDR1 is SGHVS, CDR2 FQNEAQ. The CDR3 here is CASSRSGRVANEQFF. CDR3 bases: TGTGCCAGCAGCCGAAGCGGGAGGGTTGCCAATGAGCAGTTCTTC.

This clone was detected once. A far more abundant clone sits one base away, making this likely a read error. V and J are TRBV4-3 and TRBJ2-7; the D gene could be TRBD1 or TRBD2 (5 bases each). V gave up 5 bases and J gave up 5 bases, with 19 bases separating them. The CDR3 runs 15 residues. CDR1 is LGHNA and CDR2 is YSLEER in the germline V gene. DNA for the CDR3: TGCGCCAGCAGCTCAACAGCGAGGGGAGAGGACGAGCAGTACTTC. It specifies CASSSTARGEDEQYF.

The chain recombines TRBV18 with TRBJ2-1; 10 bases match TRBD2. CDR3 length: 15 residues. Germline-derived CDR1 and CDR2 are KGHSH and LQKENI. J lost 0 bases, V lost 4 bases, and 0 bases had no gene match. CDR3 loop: CASSRTSGSYNEQFF. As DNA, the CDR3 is TGTGCCAGCTCACGGACTAGCGGCTCCTACAATGAGCAGTTCTTC.

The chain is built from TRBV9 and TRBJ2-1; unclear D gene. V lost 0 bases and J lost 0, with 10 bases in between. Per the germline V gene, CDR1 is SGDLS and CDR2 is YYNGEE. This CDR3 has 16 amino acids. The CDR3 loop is CASSVVGWDSYNEQFF. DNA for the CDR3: TGTGCCAGCAGCGTAGTGGGGTGGGACTCCTACAATGAGCAGTTCTTC.

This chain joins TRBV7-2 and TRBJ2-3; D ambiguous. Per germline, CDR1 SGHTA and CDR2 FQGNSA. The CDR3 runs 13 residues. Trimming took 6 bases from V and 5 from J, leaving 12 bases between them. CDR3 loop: CASSFTSGDTQYF. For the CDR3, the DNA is TGTGCCAGCAGTTTTACGTCCGGAGATACGCAGTATTTT.

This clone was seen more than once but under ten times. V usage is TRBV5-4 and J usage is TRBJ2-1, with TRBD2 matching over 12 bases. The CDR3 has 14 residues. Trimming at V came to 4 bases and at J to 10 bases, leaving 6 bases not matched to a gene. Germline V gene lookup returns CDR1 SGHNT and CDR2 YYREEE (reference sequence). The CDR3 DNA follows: TGTGCCAGCAGCCCTGGGACTAGCGGGCTGGAGCAGTTCTTC. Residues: CASSPGTSGLEQFF.

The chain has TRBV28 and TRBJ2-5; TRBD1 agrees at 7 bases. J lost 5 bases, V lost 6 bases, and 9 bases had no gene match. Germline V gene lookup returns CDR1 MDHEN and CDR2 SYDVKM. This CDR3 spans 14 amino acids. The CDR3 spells CASSRTQGRETQYF. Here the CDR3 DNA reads TGTGCCAGCAGCCGAACACAGGGGCGGGAGACCCAGTACTTC. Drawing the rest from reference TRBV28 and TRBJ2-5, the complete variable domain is DVKVTQSSRYLVKRTGEKVFLECVQDMDHENMFWYRQDPGLGLRLIYFSYDVKMKEKGDIPEGYSVSREKKERFSLILESASTNQTSMYLCASSRTQGRETQYFGPGTRLLVL.

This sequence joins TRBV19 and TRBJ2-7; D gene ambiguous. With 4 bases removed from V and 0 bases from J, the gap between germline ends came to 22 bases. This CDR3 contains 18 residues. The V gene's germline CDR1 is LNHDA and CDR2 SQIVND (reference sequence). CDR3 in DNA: TGTGCCAGTAGTAGGTCCACACCGAAGGTTTCGTCCTCCTACGAGCAGTACTTC. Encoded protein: CASSRSTPKVSSSYEQYF.

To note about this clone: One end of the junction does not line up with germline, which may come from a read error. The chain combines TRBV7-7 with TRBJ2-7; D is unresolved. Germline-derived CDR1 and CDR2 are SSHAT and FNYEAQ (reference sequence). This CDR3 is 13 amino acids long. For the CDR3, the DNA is TGTGCTAGCAGCTTAGGCGTCGGCTACGAGCAGTACTTC. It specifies CASSLGVGYEQYF.

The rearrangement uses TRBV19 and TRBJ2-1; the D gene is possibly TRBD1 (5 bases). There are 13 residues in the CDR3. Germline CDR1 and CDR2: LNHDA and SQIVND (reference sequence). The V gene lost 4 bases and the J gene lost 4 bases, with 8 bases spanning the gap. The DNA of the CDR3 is TGTGCCAGTAGTACCAGGGCGTACAATGAGCAGTTCTTC. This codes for CASSTRAYNEQFF. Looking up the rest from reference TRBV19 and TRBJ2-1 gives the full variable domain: DGGITQSPKYLFRKEGQNVTLSCEQNLNHDAMYWYRQDPGQGLRLIYYSQIVNDFQKGDIAEGYSVSREKKESFPLTVTSAQKNPTAFYLCASSTRAYNEQFFGPGTRLTVL.

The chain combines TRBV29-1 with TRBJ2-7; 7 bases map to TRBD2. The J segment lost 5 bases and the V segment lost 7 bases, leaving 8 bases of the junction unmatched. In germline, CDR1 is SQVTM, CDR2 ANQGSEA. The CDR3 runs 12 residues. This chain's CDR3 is CSAQTSTHEQYF. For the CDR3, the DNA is TGCAGCGCCCAGACTAGCACCCACGAGCAGTACTTC.

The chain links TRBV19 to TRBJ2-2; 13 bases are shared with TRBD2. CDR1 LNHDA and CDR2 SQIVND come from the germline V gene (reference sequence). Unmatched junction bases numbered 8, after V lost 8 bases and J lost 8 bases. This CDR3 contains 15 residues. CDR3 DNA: TGTGCCAGTTCTGGACTAGCGGGAGAACCGGGGGAGCTGTTTTTT. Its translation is CASSGLAGEPGELFF. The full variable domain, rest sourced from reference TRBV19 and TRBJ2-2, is DGGITQSPKYLFRKEGQNVTLSCEQNLNHDAMYWYRQDPGQGLRLIYYSQIVNDFQKGDIAEGYSVSREKKESFPLTVTSAQKNPTAFYLCASSGLAGEPGELFFGEGSRLTVL.